This T cell receptor beta chain was sequenced in a study of Ad26.COV2.S vaccination and SARS-CoV-2 variants. Trimming took 4 bases from V and 0 from J, leaving 14 bases between them. This CDR3 has 16 amino acids. Germline CDR1 and CDR2: SGHVS and FQNEAQ. The table came from immunoSEQ multiplex PCR; TCRdb's copy has only in-frame clones and leaves some out. The sample has fewer than 400,000 clones; 90% are singletons. Treatment reported: around 19 received Ad26.COV2.S at low or high dose, single or two shots; roughly five received placebo; per-sample allocation not given. On day 63 after the first injection, vaccine and placebo recipients gave samples.

This chain connects TRBV7-8 to TRBJ2-3; possible D gene TRBD2, 6 bases. The sequence was collected from a person between 18 and 60 years old who received the Ad26.COV2.S COVID-19 vaccine or a placebo. The sample in question was peripheral blood, obtained in a trial of Ad26.COV2.S vaccine versus placebo. The CDR3 sequence is CASSWTLAASTDTQYF. In DNA, the CDR3 is TGTGCCAGCAGCTGGACTTTAGCGGCTAGCACAGATACGCAGTATTTT.